This TCR beta chain comes out of a study of blood T cell repertoires in COVID-19 (dated by TCRdb to 2020 to 2022). Regarding the study in general: Samples from collaborators originated in the United States, Italy and Spain and spanned both the acute and convalescent phases of COVID-19. A de-identified subject ID, COVID-19 status, age in years and sex were almost always included in the sample metadata. The prospective study material was composed of cDNA or gDNA derived from T cells, B-cell-depleted T cells, or PBMCs. Where HLA class I and class II types were available, the types were taken from metadata supplied by the sample provider, not from assay-based typing. The samples were drawn from two sources: the first 160 participants of the ongoing ImmuneRACE study, and some 1,300 subjects contributed by 6 global collaborators. Deeply sampled blood TCRbeta repertoires from subjects exposed to, actively infected with, or recovered from COVID-19 were included in the dataset. A freely available public database, intended as a resource for researchers studying the immune response to SARS-CoV-2, is where the repertoires were released.

TCRbeta CDR3 regions were amplified from genomic DNA by means of the immunoSEQ Assay, a bias-controlled multiplex PCR. On the study's bioinformatics: Within the assay, amplification of reference gene primers was used to estimate how many nucleated cells each sample contained. To quantify the absolute abundance of each unique TCRbeta CDR3 rearrangement, sequence reads were collapsed and filtered. Productive Simpson clonality was computed per sample as the square root of Simpson's diversity index over productive rearrangements. TCRdb provides this immuneACCESS table in a form limited to in-frame rearrangements. Some clones are lacking; in checked studies, under half of them reflect an unresolved V gene, and why the rest are absent is not known. That table is the source of V, J and clone size, and D and trimming were worked out from the DNA. This sample gives under 200,000 clones in total; about 83% of them show up just once. 5% to 7% of the sample is held by the ten biggest clonotypes.

As to this clone: What antigen it recognizes has not been identified. Per-base qualities were not stored, and no clone one base away is much larger.

The cysteine opens and the phenylalanine closes a CDR3 of 13 amino acids. Only the CDR3 region is kept as DNA, spanning 39 bases read in frame from base 1. V loses 6 bases, J loses 0 bases, and the germline ends lie 3 bases apart. CDR1 and CDR2 are read off the germline V gene as MNHEY and SVGAGI. Overall results and qualifications from the work: The quantity of clinical and demographic metadata differed by source and by participant and was supplied without curation.

In the prospective study, participants were roughly 18 to 95 years old, resided in about two dozen geographic areas of the United States, and were enrolled through a virtual design. In the prospective study, participants were assigned to cohorts based on the clinical history participants reported in a screening survey and a study questionnaire. In the prospective study, whole blood, serum and a nasopharyngeal or oropharyngeal swab were collected from each participant by mobile phlebotomists. Additional blood draws and questionnaires over an approximately two-month period could optionally be provided by prospective study participants. Blood samples from the prospective study were shipped frozen or at room temperature prior to DNA extraction.

Rearrangement joined TRBV6-5 to TRBJ2-6, with the D gene too uncertain to name. The sequence was obtained from a middle-aged man with acute COVID-19. Sequenced: PBMCs or T cells enriched from blood (not recorded which). The DNA sequence is given as TGTGCCAGCAGCCGCTCTGGGGCCAACGTCCTGACTTTC. It translates to CASSRSGANVLTF.